One sample yielded the 19 T cell receptor beta chains listed below, sequenced in a study of T cells in Graves' hyperthyroidism and ophthalmopathy. RNA transcripts gave rise to amplified TCR beta CDR3 regions. An initial round of RT-PCR targeting the TCR CDR3 relied on the HTBI primer set. TCRdb used MiXCR to reprocess the multiplex PCR reads, holding one entry per CDR3 protein. This sample carries roughly 180,000 distinct CDR3 sequences, roughly 10% of them seen once, and the ten largest clones take roughly a fifth. The sequencing sample was made of blood. Receptor source: a woman aged 18 to 35 with Graves' hyperthyroidism that later progressed to Graves' ophthalmopathy.

This clonotype was detected ten times or more. This rearrangement joins TRBV7-3 to TRBJ2-1, with 8 bases aligning to TRBD2. With 3 bases clipped from V and 8 bases from J, the junction kept 9 bases outside the gene matches. CDR1 and CDR2 (germline): SGHTA, FQGTGA. This CDR3 spans 15 amino acids. In DNA, the CDR3 is TGTGCCAGCAGCTTTGGGGGTGGGACTAGTGATGAGCAGTTCTTC. Its protein is CASSFGGGTSDEQFF.

This sequence joins TRBV9 and TRBJ1-5; D is ambiguous. This CDR3 is built from 14 residues. V was shortened by 0 bases and J by 6 bases, with 10 bases between the two germline ends. Germline CDR1 is SGDLS and CDR2 is YYNGEE. The CDR3 loop reads CASSVGGSGQPQHF. The DNA for the CDR3 is TGTGCCAGCAGCGTAGGAGGGTCGGGTCAGCCCCAGCATTTT.

The table lists this clonotype with many counts. This chain uses TRBV18 with TRBJ2-3, with D possibly matching TRBD2 (5 bases). The germline V gene has CDR1 KGHSH and CDR2 LQKENI. The CDR3 has 13 amino acids. V was shortened by 4 bases and J by 4 bases, with 9 bases between the two germline ends. The CDR3 coding sequence is TGTGCCAGCTCACGGGCTAGCTCAGATACGCAGTATTTT. Its translation: CASSRASSDTQYF.

This clonotype has a count of ten or more. J is TRBJ2-7 and V is TRBV20-1; 7 nucleotides line up with TRBD2. Germline CDR1 and CDR2: DFQATT and SNEGSKA (reference sequence). The CDR3 loop spans 13 amino acids. Unmatched junction bases numbered 3, after V lost 2 bases and J lost 2 bases. In nucleotides, the CDR3 is TGCAGTGCTAGATTACTAGCGACCTACGAGCAGTACTTC. Residues: CSARLLATYEQYF.

The chain is built from TRBV20-1 and TRBJ2-7, with D perhaps matching TRBD2 (7 bases). V lost 0 bases and J 0 bases, leaving 18 bases between the germline ends. There are 17 residues in the CDR3. Per germline, CDR1 DFQATT and CDR2 SNEGSKA (reference sequence). The CDR3 nucleotides are TGCAGTGCTAGAGATCCTCATCACGGGGGGCTCTCCTACGAGCAGTACTTC. This translates into CSARDPHHGGLSYEQYF.

This clonotype was seen repeatedly, ten times or more. The gene calls are TRBV6-1 and TRBJ2-7; 7 nucleotides line up with TRBD2. Per germline, CDR1 MNHNS and CDR2 SASEGT. This CDR3 spans 16 amino acids. Trimming cost V 5 bases and J 0 bases; bases outside gene matches: 10. The DNA for the CDR3 is TGTGCCAGCAGTTCATCCTTAGCGGGCAGCTCCTACGAGCAGTACTTC. Its translation: CASSSSLAGSSYEQYF.

Only a few counts were recorded for this clonotype. The genes are TRBV9 and TRBJ1-5, with D unresolved. Trimming stripped 4 bases from V and 3 bases from J, with 8 bases between. The CDR3 has 13 residues. Germline CDR1 is SGDLS and CDR2 is YYNGEE. CDR3 DNA sequence: TGTGCCAGCAGCCCAGACAACAATCAGCCCCAGCATTTT. Residues: CASSPDNNQPQHF.

This clonotype was counted ten times or more. The rearrangement links TRBV6-1 to TRBJ2-7; 9 bases line up with TRBD1. Germline CDR1 MNHNS, CDR2 SASEGT. J was trimmed by 1 base and V by 2 bases; bases with no gene match: 9. The CDR3 has 17 amino acids. The CDR3 DNA sequence: TGTGCCAGCAGTGAACGCCGGGGACAGGGCTTTTCCTACGAGCAGTACTTC. Translation gives CASSERRGQGFSYEQYF.

This clonotype was observed many times. The chain carries TRBV30 and TRBJ2-7; D may match TRBD1 or TRBD2 (6 bases each). There are 14 residues in the CDR3. The ends were cut back, 8 bases at V and 2 bases at J, with 19 bases in the middle. Germline CDR1 and CDR2: GTSNPN and SVGIG (reference sequence). The DNA of the CDR3 is TGTGCCGGAAAAAACAGGGAGGTCCCCTACGAGCAGTACTTC. Protein: CAGKNREVPYEQYF.

Ten or more counts support this clonotype. The chain couples TRBV15 to TRBJ2-5; no clear D. Germline CDR1 is LNHNV and CDR2 is YYDKDF (reference sequence). Trimming pared 0 bases from V and 2 bases from J, leaving 10 bases between. The CDR3 is 15 residues long. For the CDR3, the DNA is TGTGCCACCAGCAGAGATAGGCTTGGTCAAGAGACCCAGTACTTC. Translated: CATSRDRLGQETQYF.

This clonotype showed up many times. The rearrangement joins TRBV2 to TRBJ2-1; 8 nucleotides line up with TRBD2. With 11 bases clipped from V and 5 bases from J, the junction kept 14 bases outside the gene matches. The CDR3 consists of 15 residues. Looked up from germline, CDR1 is SNHLY and CDR2 is FYNNEI. CDR3 residues: CAPGRDPWKNNEQFF. The CDR3 DNA reads TGTGCCCCCGGGAGGGACCCTTGGAAGAACAATGAGCAGTTCTTC.

This rearrangement joins TRBV28 to TRBJ2-5; D gene ambiguous. The CDR3 runs 10 residues. Trimming pared 7 bases from V and 5 bases from J, leaving 5 bases between. Germline V lookup: CDR1 MDHEN, CDR2 SYDVKM. This CDR3 reads CASKGETQYF. The CDR3 nucleotides read TGTGCCAGCAAAGGGGAGACCCAGTACTTC.

This clonotype was found a few times. The chain recombines TRBV20-1 with TRBJ2-7; possibly TRBD1 or TRBD2 for D (5 bases each). The V gene's germline CDR1 is DFQATT and CDR2 SNEGSKA (reference sequence). V lost 3 bases and J 2 bases, leaving 17 bases between the germline ends. The CDR3 covers 15 residues. This CDR3 reads CSASAPGRKPYEQYF. For the CDR3, the DNA is TGCAGTGCTAGCGCCCCGGGACGCAAGCCCTACGAGCAGTACTTC.

Many counts were recorded for this clonotype. The CDR3 loop reads CASRKERQAKGNNEQFF. The CDR3 DNA reads as TGTGCCAGCAGAAAAGAGCGGCAGGCCAAGGGCAACAATGAGCAGTTCTTC. The chain carries TRBV7-9 and TRBJ2-1; a possible D gene is TRBD2 (5 bases). This CDR3 region has 17 residues. Germline CDR1 SEHNR, CDR2 FQNEAQ (reference sequence). The V and J ends lost 6 bases and 5 bases respectively, with 23 bases between them.

Turning to this clonotype: This may arise from a read error, as a much more abundant clone is one base away. The V call is TRBV12-3 or TRBV12-4, the J call TRBJ2-1; D remains ambiguous. Trimming shortened V by 2 bases and J by 8 bases, and 16 bases separated the two germline ends. This CDR3 is built from 15 residues. The chain's CDR3 is CASSLPRAVGDEQFF. The CDR3 bases are TGTGCCAGCAGTTTACCTCGGGCTGTTGGAGATGAGCAGTTCTTC.

This clonotype was picked up many times. The chain carries TRBV9 and TRBJ2-7; D unclear. V lost 3 bases to trimming and J lost 4 bases, with 8 bases between them. The CDR3 sequence is 12 residues long. The germline CDR1 and CDR2 sequences are SGDLS and YYNGEE. CDR3 residues: CASSGNSYEQYF. CDR3 sequence (DNA): TGTGCCAGCAGCGGCAACAGTTACGAGCAGTACTTC.

This clonotype was found many times. The rearrangement uses TRBV28 and TRBJ2-7; TRBD2 agrees at 9 bases. Germline CDR1 and CDR2: MDHEN and SYDVKM. Trimming cost V 2 bases and J 6 bases; bases outside gene matches: 5. There are 14 residues in the CDR3. CDR3 DNA sequence: TGTGCCAGCAGTTTAGGCGGGGGGGCGTCCGAGCAGTACTTC. Encoded protein: CASSLGGGASEQYF.

This clonotype was counted at least ten times. The genes are TRBV27 and TRBJ2-2; 11 bases are a match to TRBD2. Trimming removed 3 bases from V and 8 bases from J; junction bases left unmatched: 5. Germline assignment: CDR1 MNHEY and CDR2 SMNVEV (reference sequence). The CDR3 has 15 residues. The CDR3 DNA reads TGTGCCAGCAGTTTCGTGCTAGCGGGAGGTGGGGAGCTGTTTTTT. Translation gives CASSFVLAGGGELFF.

This clonotype has just a few counts. The chain recombines TRBV19 with TRBJ2-4; 9 bases map to TRBD1. With V trimmed by 7 bases and J by 4 bases, 5 bases remained unmatched. Germline V gene data show CDR1 as LNHDA and CDR2 as SQIVND (reference sequence). The CDR3 is 14 amino acids. This chain's CDR3 is CASKAGTGKNIQYF. CDR3 sequence (DNA): TGTGCCAGTAAAGCCGGGACAGGGAAAAACATTCAGTACTTC.